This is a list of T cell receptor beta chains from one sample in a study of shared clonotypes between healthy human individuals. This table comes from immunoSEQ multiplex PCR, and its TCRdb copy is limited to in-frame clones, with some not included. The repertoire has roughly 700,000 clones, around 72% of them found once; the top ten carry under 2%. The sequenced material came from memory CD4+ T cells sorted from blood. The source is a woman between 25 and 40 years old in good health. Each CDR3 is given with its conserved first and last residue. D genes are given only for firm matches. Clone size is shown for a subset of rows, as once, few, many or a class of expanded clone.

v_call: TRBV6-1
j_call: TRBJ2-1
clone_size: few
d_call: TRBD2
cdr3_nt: TGTGCCAGCAGTCTTGGGACTAGCGGGTACAATGAGCAGTTCTTC
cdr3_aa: CASSLGTSGYNEQFF

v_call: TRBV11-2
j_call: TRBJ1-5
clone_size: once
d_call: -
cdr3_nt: TGTGCCAGCAGTACAGGGCAGGGAAGGTTTCAGCCCCAGCATTTT
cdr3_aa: CASSTGQGRFQPQHF

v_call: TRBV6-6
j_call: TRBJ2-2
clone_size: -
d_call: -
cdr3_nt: TGTGCCAGCAGAACCTGGGGGCTATCCACCGGGGAGCTGTTTTTT
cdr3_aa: CASRTWGLSTGELFF

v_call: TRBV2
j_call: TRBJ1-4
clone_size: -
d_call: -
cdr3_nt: TGTGCCAGCAGTAAACAGGGTTTTAATGAAAAACTGTTTTTT
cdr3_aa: CASSKQGFNEKLFF

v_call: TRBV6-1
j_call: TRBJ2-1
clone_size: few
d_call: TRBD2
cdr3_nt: TGTGCCAGCAGACCGAGCGGGAGTGGTAGGAATGAGCAGTTCTTC
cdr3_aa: CASRPSGSGRNEQFF

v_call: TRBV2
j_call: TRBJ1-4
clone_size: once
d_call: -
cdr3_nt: TGTGCCAGCAGGGAGAGGGAAACGGGTGAAAAACTGTTTTTT
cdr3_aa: CASRERETGEKLFF

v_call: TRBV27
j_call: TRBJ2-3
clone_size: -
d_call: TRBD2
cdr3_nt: TGTGCCAGCAGTTCCTCCCTAGCGGGAGAGAAAGATACGCAGTATTTT
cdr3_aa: CASSSSLAGEKDTQYF

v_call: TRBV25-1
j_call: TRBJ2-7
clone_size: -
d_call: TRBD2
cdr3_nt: TGTGCCAGCAGTGAAGGACTAGCGGGAGGGGAATCCTACGAGCAGTACTTC
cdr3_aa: CASSEGLAGGESYEQYF

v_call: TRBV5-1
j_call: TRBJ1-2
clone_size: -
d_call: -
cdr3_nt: TGCGCCAGCAGCGTGGGACCTAACTATGGCTACACCTTC
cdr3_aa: CASSVGPNYGYTF

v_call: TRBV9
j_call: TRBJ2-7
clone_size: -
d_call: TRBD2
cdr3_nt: TGTGCCAGCACCACGGGACTAGCTAACTACGAGCAGTACTTC
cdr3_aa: CASTTGLANYEQYF

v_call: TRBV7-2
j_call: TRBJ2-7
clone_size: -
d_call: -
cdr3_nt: TGTGCCAGCAGCTTAGTAGCGACAGGCAATTTCGAGCAGTACTTC
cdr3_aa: CASSLVATGNFEQYF

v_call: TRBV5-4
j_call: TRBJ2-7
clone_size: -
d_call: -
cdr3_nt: TGTGCCAGCAGCTTTGGACAACAAACCTACGAGCAGTACTTC
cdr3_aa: CASSFGQQTYEQYF

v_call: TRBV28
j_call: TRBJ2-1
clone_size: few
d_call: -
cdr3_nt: TGTGCCAGCGATGGAAGCGGAGTTAGCTCCTACAATGAGCAGTTCTTC
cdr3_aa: CASDGSGVSSYNEQFF

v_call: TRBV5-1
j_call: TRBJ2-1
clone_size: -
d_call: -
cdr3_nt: TGCGCCAGCGGGGCCCAGGGGACAAGCTCCTACAATGAGCAGTTCTTC
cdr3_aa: CASGAQGTSSYNEQFF

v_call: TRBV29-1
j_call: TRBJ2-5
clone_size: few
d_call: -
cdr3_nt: TGCAGCGTTGAATACTCACCACTTACCTCGCCGCTCGCCCGCCACAGTTGGGAGACCCAGTACTTC
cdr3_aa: CSVEYSPLTSPLARHSWETQYF

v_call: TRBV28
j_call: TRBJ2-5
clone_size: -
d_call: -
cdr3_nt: TGTGCCAGCAGTTTAAAGGGGACCCAGTACTTC
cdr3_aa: CASSLKGTQYF

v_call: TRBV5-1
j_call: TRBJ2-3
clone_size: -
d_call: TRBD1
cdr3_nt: TGCGCCAGCAGCTTGGACGGACAGGGCGGGGATACGCAGTATTTT
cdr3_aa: CASSLDGQGGDTQYF

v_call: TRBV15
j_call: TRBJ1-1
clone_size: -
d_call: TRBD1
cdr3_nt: TGTGCCACCAGCAGCGGACAGGGGGCGTTGGGCACTGAAGCTTTCTTT
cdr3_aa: CATSSGQGALGTEAFF

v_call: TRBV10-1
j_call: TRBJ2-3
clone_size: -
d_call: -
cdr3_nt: TGCGCCAGCAGTGAGTCGACTCCAGATACGCAGTATTTT
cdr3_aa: CASSESTPDTQYF

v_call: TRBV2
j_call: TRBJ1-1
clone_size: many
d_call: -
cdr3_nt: TGTGCCAGCAGTCATCGACAGGAATGGGAAATGAACACTGAAGCTTTCTTT
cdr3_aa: CASSHRQEWEMNTEAFF

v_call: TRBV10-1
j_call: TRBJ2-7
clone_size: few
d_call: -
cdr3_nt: TGCGCCAGGGTCCCTGGACGGTCAGTGGAGGAGCAGTACTTC
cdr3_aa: CARVPGRSVEEQYF

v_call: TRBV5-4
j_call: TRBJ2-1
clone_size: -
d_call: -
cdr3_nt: TGTGCCAGCAGCTTAGCCACCTACAATGAGCAGTTCTTC
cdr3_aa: CASSLATYNEQFF

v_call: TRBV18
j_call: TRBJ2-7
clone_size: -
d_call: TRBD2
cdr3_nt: TGTGCCAGCTCACCACTAGCGGGAGTTGGAGAGCAGTACTTC
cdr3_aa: CASSPLAGVGEQYF

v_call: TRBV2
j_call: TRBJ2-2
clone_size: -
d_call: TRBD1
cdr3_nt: TGTGCCAGCAGACGACAGGGGGCAGACACCGGGGAGCTGTTTTTT
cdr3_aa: CASRRQGADTGELFF

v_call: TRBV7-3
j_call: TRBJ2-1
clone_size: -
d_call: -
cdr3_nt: TGTGCCAGCAGCTTAATTCCCGGGGAAAGCTCCTACAATGAGCAGTTCTTC
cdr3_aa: CASSLIPGESSYNEQFF

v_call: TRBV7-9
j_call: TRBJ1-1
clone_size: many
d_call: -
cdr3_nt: TGTGCCAGCAGCCTTAAGGGTGAAGCTTTCTTT
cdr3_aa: CASSLKGEAFF

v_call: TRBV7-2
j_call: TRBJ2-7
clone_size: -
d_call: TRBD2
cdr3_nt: TGTGCCAGCAGCCAACTAGCGGGAGGCCTATACGAGCAGTACTTC
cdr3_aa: CASSQLAGGLYEQYF

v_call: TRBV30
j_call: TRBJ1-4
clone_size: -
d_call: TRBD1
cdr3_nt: TGTGCCTGGAATCGGGACAGGGGGAGTGAAAAACTGTTTTTT
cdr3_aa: CAWNRDRGSEKLFF

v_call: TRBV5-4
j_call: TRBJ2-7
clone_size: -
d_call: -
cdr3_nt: TGTGCCAGCAGCCGGGACCAAACCTACGAGCAGTACTTC
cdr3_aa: CASSRDQTYEQYF

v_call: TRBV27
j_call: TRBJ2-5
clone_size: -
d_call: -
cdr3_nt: TGTGCCAGCAGTCCCATCACAGGGGCGGGACGGGAGACCCAGTACTTC
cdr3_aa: CASSPITGAGRETQYF

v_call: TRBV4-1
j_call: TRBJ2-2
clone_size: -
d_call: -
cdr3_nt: TGCGCCAGCAGCCAAGAAGGTAGCGGAGGGTTTACCTACACCGGGGAGCTGTTTTTT
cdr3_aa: CASSQEGSGGFTYTGELFF

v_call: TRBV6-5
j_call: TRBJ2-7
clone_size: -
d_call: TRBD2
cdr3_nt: TGTGCCAGCAGGCGATTAGCGGGAGACTCCTACGAGCAGTACTTC
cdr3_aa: CASRRLAGDSYEQYF

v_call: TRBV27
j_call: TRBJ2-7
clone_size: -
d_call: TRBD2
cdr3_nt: TGTGCCAGCAGTCTGACTAGCGTGGCCCCCGCCTACGAGCAGTACTTC
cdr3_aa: CASSLTSVAPAYEQYF